Given below is one T cell receptor beta chain in context. The antigen it recognizes is unknown. Per-nucleotide qualities are absent, and no much larger clonotype sits a single base away. To sequence the TCRbeta CDR3 region, genomic DNA was isolated from the sorted cells. TCRbeta CDR3 regions were sequenced using the immunoSEQ Assay. The table was pulled from immuneACCESS by TCRdb, which kept in-frame rearrangements only. Such tables lose some clones; where checked, under half of the loss comes from unresolved V genes, and the rest has no known cause. This sample comprises around 20,000 clones, 65% to 90% of them detected only once. The ten top clones hold 21% of the sample. After removal of 1 base from V and 10 bases from J, the junction retains 8 bases not matched to a gene. The germline V gene specifies SGHTA as CDR1 and FQGTGA as CDR2. Counted from cysteine to phenylalanine, this CDR3 has 16 amino acids. The sequence is cut down to CDR3 DNA, 48 bases in frame from base 1.

Patients with a history of autoimmune disease or receiving systemic immunosuppression were excluded from the trial. Peripheral blood for TCR sequencing was collected from all dose cohorts at baseline, on cycle 4 day 1, and on cycle 7 day 1. Samples were obtained from an open-label, multicenter, first-in-human phase I dose-escalation trial of ivuxolimab. Adults with locally advanced or metastatic head and neck squamous cell, hepatocellular, melanoma or renal cell carcinoma were enrolled in the trial. Before TCR sequencing, CD4+ and CD8+ T cells were separately sorted from peripheral blood. These data come from a study of OX40 agonist ivuxolimab in advanced cancers. In terms of the full investigation: Ivuxolimab, which targeted the costimulatory receptor OX40 (CD134), was an agonistic, fully human IgG2 monoclonal antibody. Among the roughly 50 dose-escalation patients, 19 had hepatocellular carcinoma, approximately 15 melanoma, 9 renal cell carcinoma and 9 head and neck cancer. A male proportion of under 85% and a mean age of approximately 58 years, ranging from roughly 23 to 80, were recorded for the dose-escalation cohort. Partial responses occurred in three dose-escalation patients, of whom one had hepatocellular carcinoma and two had cutaneous melanoma. The paper describes the monotherapy dose-escalation part (N = 52 patients) of the phase I trial of ivuxolimab. The purpose of peripheral TCRbeta sequencing was to test whether ivuxolimab changed TCR sequence diversity and led to clonal T-cell expansion. Intravenous ivuxolimab was administered to patients every 2 weeks at six dose levels: 0.01, 0.1, 0.3, 1.5, 3 and 10 mg/kg. Patients were allowed to have had prior anti-PD-1, anti-PD-L1 or anti-CTLA-4 therapy, and approximately 40% of the dose-escalation patients had been treated with checkpoint inhibitors. Summary of the overall study and its limitations: At doses of 0.1 to 3.0 mg/kg, clonal expansion of both CD4+ and CD8+ T cells in blood was seen between baseline and week 6. Antigen specificity was not determined for the clonally expanded peripheral T cells. In partial responders in the 0.1-3.0 mg/kg groups, normalized peripheral clonal expansion was found to be among the lowest, especially among CD8+ T cells. Low levels of normalized T-cell clonal expansion were also shown by some nonresponding patients. On average, CD8+ T cells showed more expanded clones than CD4+ T cells after ivuxolimab.

Recombination linked TRBV7-3 to TRBJ1-6; 9 nucleotides in the junction match TRBD1. The source is an adult with an advanced solid tumor such as melanoma, head and neck, liver or kidney cancer. The sample here was CD4+ or CD8+ T cells sorted from blood, taken in a trial of the OX40 agonist ivuxolimab. The CDR3: CASSLRGQGLSSPLHF. Read as DNA, the sequence is TGTGCCAGCAGCTTAAGGGGACAGGGATTAAGCTCACCCCTCCACTTT. Extended through the reference TRBV7-3 and TRBJ1-6 proteins, this CDR3 yields the full variable domain: GAGVSQTPSNKVTEKGKYVELRCDPISGHTALYWYRQSLGQGPEFLIYFQGTGAADDSGLPNDRFFAVRPEGSVSTLKIQRTERGDSAVYLCASSLRGQGLSSPLHFGNGTRLTVT.